Listed below are T cell receptor beta chains from one sample, sequenced in a study of blood T cell repertoires in COVID-19. Generated by immunoSEQ multiplex PCR, the TCRdb table keeps only in-frame clones and is missing some. The sample shows under 250,000 clones, 90% to 95% of them seen only once. What was sequenced was peripheral blood. Receptor source: a man aged 60-69 years with COVID-19, enrolled during active disease. Both conserved end residues are part of each CDR3. The D gene is left open where the match is weak. The size field is filled for only some rows; it gives once, few, many or a size class.

.	TRBJ1-2	TRBV5-4	TRBD1	CASSFDRANYGYTF	TGTGCCAGCAGCTTCGACAGGGCCAACTATGGCTACACCTTC
.	TRBJ2-7	TRBV19	.	CASSPDGGYEQYF	TGTGCCAGTAGTCCCGACGGGGGCTACGAGCAGTACTTC
.	TRBJ1-2	TRBV6-5	TRBD1	CASSPGTGPNYGYTF	TGTGCCAGCAGTCCCGGGACAGGGCCAAACTATGGCTACACCTTC
.	TRBJ1-5	TRBV7-6	.	CASSLEAAGIDPQHF	TGTGCCAGCAGCTTAGAGGCGGCAGGGATAGACCCCCAGCATTTT
once	TRBJ1-2	TRBV6-5	.	CASAGDHGYTF	TGTGCCAGCGCAGGGGATCATGGCTACACCTTC
.	TRBJ1-5	TRBV25-1	.	CASRDRTCSNQPQHF	TGTGCCAGCAGGGATAGGACATGCTCCAATCAGCCCCAGCATTTT
.	TRBJ1-1	TRBV5-8	.	CASSWGYRNTEAFF	TGTGCCAGCAGCTGGGGCTATAGGAACACTGAAGCTTTCTTT
.	TRBJ1-2	TRBV6-5	.	CASSYSPEVTYGYTF	TGTGCCAGCAGTTACTCCCCGGAGGTAACCTATGGCTACACCTTC
.	TRBJ2-7	TRBV13	TRBD1	CASSPAGQGYEQYF	TGTGCCAGCAGCCCTGCGGGACAGGGGTACGAGCAGTACTTC
.	TRBJ2-2	TRBV19	TRBD1	CASSIGQAPGELFF	TGTGCCAGTAGTATTGGACAGGCTCCCGGGGAGCTGTTTTTT
.	TRBJ2-2	TRBV6-6	TRBD2	CASSHRLAGRNTGELFF	TGTGCCAGCAGTCACAGACTAGCGGGACGGAACACCGGGGAGCTGTTTTTT
.	TRBJ2-7	TRBV6-5	TRBD2	CASSYSSGRSSYEQYF	TGTGCCAGCAGTTACTCGAGCGGGAGGTCCTCCTACGAGCAGTACTTC
.	TRBJ1-2	TRBV6-6	.	CASQPNPPGINGYTF	TGTGCCAGCCAGCCCAACCCCCCGGGTATAAATGGCTACACCTTC
.	TRBJ2-1	TRBV7-3	.	CASSAQYRELGYNEQFF	TGTGCCAGCAGCGCACAATACAGGGAGCTCGGCTACAATGAGCAGTTCTTC
.	TRBJ1-5	TRBV19	TRBD1	CASSDRASNQPQHF	TGTGCCAGTAGTGACAGGGCGAGCAATCAGCCCCAGCATTTT
.	TRBJ2-7	TRBV4-2	TRBD1	CASSHGQGVMGDGAYEQYF	TGTGCCAGCAGCCACGGACAGGGGGTAATGGGAGACGGGGCCTACGAGCAGTACTTC
.	TRBJ1-1	TRBV7-9	TRBD1	CASSPGQGILNTEAFF	TGTGCCAGCAGCCCGGGACAGGGTATCCTGAACACTGAAGCTTTCTTT
.	TRBJ2-1	TRBV6-2/TRBV6-3	TRBD1	CASSYVDRAQQFF	TGTGCCAGCAGTTACGTGGACAGGGCTCAGCAGTTCTTC
once	TRBJ2-3	TRBV7-3	TRBD2	CASSSSGQGDTQYF	TGTGCCAGCAGCTCTAGCGGGCAGGGAGATACGCAGTATTTT
.	TRBJ2-2	TRBV11-1	TRBD1	CASSFQGANTGELFF	TGTGCCAGCAGCTTTCAGGGGGCAAACACCGGGGAGCTGTTTTTT
.	TRBJ1-1	TRBV29-1	.	CSVANGVLEAFF	TGCAGCGTAGCAAACGGGGTTTTGGAAGCTTTCTTT
.	TRBJ1-1	TRBV6-1	.	CASSEGVLRGTEAFF	TGTGCCAGCAGTGAAGGGGTTTTGAGGGGGACTGAAGCTTTCTTT
.	TRBJ1-2	TRBV18	.	CASSPPQGYGYTF	TGTGCCAGCTCACCACCGCAGGGCTACGGCTACACCTTC
.	TRBJ2-7	TRBV12-3/TRBV12-4	.	CASSLQQINEQYF	TGTGCCAGCAGTTTGCAACAGATAAACGAGCAGTACTTC
.	TRBJ2-2	TRBV4-1	.	CASSQGGGLGLANTGELFF	TGCGCCAGCAGCCAGGGAGGAGGGCTGGGGCTTGCGAACACCGGGGAGCTGTTTTTT
.	TRBJ2-7	TRBV5-5	.	CASSRDGTLFYEQYF	TGTGCCAGCAGCAGGGACGGGACACTTTTTTACGAGCAGTACTTC
once	TRBJ2-2	TRBV7-3	.	CASSSSPDTGELFF	TGTGCCAGCTCCTCTAGCCCGGACACCGGGGAGCTGTTTTTT
.	TRBJ2-2	TRBV19	TRBD2	CASSMRSLAGSNTGELFF	TGTGCCAGTAGTATGAGGTCGCTAGCGGGATCGAACACCGGGGAGCTGTTTTTT
.	TRBJ2-3	TRBV7-9	TRBD2	CASSLGSGGGRADTQYF	TGTGCCAGCAGCTTAGGGTCTGGAGGCGGGAGGGCAGATACGCAGTATTTT
.	TRBJ2-7	TRBV4-2	.	CASSQELTPGYEQYF	TGTGCCAGCAGCCAAGAGTTGACTCCGGGTTACGAGCAGTACTTC
.	TRBJ2-2	TRBV29-1	.	CSVLGAGELFF	TGCAGCGTTTTAGGGGCCGGGGAGCTGTTTTTT
.	TRBJ2-2	TRBV5-1	.	CASSLAPSNTGELFF	TGCGCCAGCAGCTTGGCTCCTTCGAACACCGGGGAGCTGTTTTTT
.	TRBJ1-1	TRBV15	.	CATAVGERTEAFF	TGTGCCACCGCAGTAGGGGAAAGAACTGAAGCTTTCTTT
.	TRBJ2-1	TRBV4-1	.	CASSQAWGGRANNEQFF	TGCGCCAGCAGCCAAGCTTGGGGAGGCAGGGCGAACAATGAGCAGTTCTTC
.	TRBJ1-2	TRBV4-1	.	CASSPQEGSNYGYTF	TGCGCCAGCAGCCCGCAGGAGGGCTCTAACTATGGCTACACCTTC
.	TRBJ2-7	TRBV28	TRBD2	CASSRRGISYEQYF	TGTGCCAGCAGTCGGCGGGGGATCTCCTACGAGCAGTACTTC
once	TRBJ1-1	TRBV11-2	.	CASSLEGGSSTEAFF	TGTGCCAGCAGCTTAGAAGGGGGTAGTAGCACTGAAGCTTTCTTT
.	TRBJ2-3	TRBV5-1	.	CASSSRSGDTQYF	TGCGCCAGCAGCTCTCGTTCCGGAGATACGCAGTATTTT
once	TRBJ1-1	TRBV18	TRBD1	CASSEGTGLSREAFF	TGTGCCAGCTCAGAAGGGACAGGGCTGAGCCGAGAAGCTTTCTTT
.	TRBJ1-4	TRBV4-3	.	CASSQPPTRQGWEKLFF	TGCGCCAGCAGCCAACCCCCTACCCGGCAGGGCTGGGAAAAACTGTTTTTT
once	TRBJ2-7	TRBV3-1/TRBV3-2	TRBD1	CASSQGQGGYEQYF	TGTGCCAGCAGCCAGGGACAGGGGGGCTACGAGCAGTACTTC
.	TRBJ1-3	TRBV28	TRBD1	CASSFNLGTARGNTIYF	TGTGCCAGCAGTTTTAATTTAGGGACAGCGAGAGGAAACACCATATATTTT
.	TRBJ2-7	TRBV6-5	.	CASRRAGASYEQYF	TGTGCCAGCAGGCGGGCAGGGGCTTCTTACGAGCAGTACTTC
.	TRBJ1-1	TRBV5-1	TRBD1	CASSSNRGQTEAFF	TGCGCCAGCAGCTCTAACAGGGGGCAGACTGAAGCTTTCTTT
.	TRBJ1-2	TRBV27	.	CASSLSGVGYGYTF	TGTGCCAGCAGTTTATCCGGGGTCGGCTATGGCTACACCTTC
.	TRBJ2-7	TRBV7-2	TRBD2	CASSLVGPSGYEQYF	TGTGCCAGCAGCTTAGTCGGTCCTAGCGGCTACGAGCAGTACTTC